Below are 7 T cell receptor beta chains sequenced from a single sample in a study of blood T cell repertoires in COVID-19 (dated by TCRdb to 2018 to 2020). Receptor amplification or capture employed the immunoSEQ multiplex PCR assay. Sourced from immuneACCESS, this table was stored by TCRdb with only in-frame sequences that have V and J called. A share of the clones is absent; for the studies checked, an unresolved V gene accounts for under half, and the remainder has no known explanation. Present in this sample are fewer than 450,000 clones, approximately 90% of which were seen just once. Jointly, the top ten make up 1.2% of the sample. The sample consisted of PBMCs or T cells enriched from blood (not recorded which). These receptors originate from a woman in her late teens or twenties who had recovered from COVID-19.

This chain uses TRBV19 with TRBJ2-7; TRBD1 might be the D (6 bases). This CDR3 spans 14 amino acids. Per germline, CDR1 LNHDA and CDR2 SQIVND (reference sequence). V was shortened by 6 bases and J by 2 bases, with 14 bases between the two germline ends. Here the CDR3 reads CASSPTGRTYEQYF. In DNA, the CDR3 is TGTGCCAGTAGCCCGACAGGCCGAACCTACGAGCAGTACTTC. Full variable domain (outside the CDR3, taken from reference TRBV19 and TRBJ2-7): DGGITQSPKYLFRKEGQNVTLSCEQNLNHDAMYWYRQDPGQGLRLIYYSQIVNDFQKGDIAEGYSVSREKKESFPLTVTSAQKNPTAFYLCASSPTGRTYEQYFGPGTRLTVT.

The CDR3 DNA sequence: TGTGCCTGGAGTCACTCCCAGGGCGCCTACACTGAAGCTTTCTTT. Protein: CAWSHSQGAYTEAFF. The rearrangement uses TRBV30 and TRBJ1-1; maybe TRBD1 (5 bases). CDR1 and CDR2 (germline): GTSNPN, SVGIG (reference sequence). The CDR3 is 15 amino acids. Deletions cut 2 bases from V and 3 bases from J, with 16 bases between.

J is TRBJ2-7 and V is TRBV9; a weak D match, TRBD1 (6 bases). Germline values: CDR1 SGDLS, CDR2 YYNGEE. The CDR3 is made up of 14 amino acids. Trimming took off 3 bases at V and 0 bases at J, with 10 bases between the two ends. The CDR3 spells CASSARQASYEQYF. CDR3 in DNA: TGTGCCAGCAGCGCCAGACAGGCCTCCTACGAGCAGTACTTC.

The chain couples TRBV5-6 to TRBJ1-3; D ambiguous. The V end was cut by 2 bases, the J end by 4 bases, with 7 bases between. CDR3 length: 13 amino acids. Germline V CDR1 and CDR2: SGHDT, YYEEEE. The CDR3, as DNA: TGTGCCAGCAGCTTATTATCGGGAAACACCATATATTTT. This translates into CASSLLSGNTIYF.

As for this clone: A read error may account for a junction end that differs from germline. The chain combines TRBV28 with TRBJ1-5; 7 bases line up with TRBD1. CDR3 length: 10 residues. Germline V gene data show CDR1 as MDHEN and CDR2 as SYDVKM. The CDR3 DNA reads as TGTGCCAGCGGAACCAGGGGGAAGGATTTT. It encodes CASGTRGKDF.

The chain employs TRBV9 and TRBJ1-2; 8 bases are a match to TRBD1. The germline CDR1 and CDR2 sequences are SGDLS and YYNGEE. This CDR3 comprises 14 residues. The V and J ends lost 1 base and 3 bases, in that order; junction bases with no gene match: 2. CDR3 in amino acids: CASSVTGGDYGYTF. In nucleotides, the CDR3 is TGTGCCAGCAGCGTAACAGGGGGTGACTATGGCTACACCTTC.

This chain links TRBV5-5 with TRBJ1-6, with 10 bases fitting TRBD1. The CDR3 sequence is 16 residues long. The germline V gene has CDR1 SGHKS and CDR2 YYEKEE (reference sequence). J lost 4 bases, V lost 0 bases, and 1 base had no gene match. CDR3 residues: CASSLGDRGYNSPLHF. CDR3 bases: TGTGCCAGCAGCTTGGGGGACAGGGGTTATAATTCACCCCTCCACTTT.